This entry features one T cell receptor beta chain sequence. Only in-frame clones appear in the TCRdb table, and some are missing; sequencing was by immunoSEQ multiplex PCR. This sample has 80,000 to 85,000 clones; around 84% occur once, and the top ten carry around 7%. Germline values: CDR1 SEHNR, CDR2 FQNEAQ (reference sequence). Trimming took off 3 bases at V and 10 bases at J, with 12 bases between the two ends. CDR3 length equals 13 residues. These data come from a study of OX40 agonist ivuxolimab in advanced cancers. As for the study in general: Six ivuxolimab dose levels, 0.01 to 10 mg/kg, were given intravenously every 2 weeks. Cancers in dose escalation were hepatocellular, melanoma, renal cell and head and neck. Of mixed ages from about 23 to 85 and averaging about 65 years, the group was 65% to 85% male.

At cycle 4 day 1, cycle 7 day 1, and baseline, blood was sampled. Specimen: CD4+ or CD8+ T cells sorted from blood, collected in a trial of the OX40 agonist ivuxolimab. The J gene is TRBJ2-2, the V gene TRBV7-9; D is uncertain. The origin of this receptor is an adult with an advanced solid tumor such as melanoma, head and neck, liver or kidney cancer. The CDR3: CASSLVGAVELFF. The CDR3 region has the DNA TGTGCCAGCAGCTTGGTAGGCGCCGTGGAGCTGTTTTTT. The full variable domain, its missing parts supplied by reference TRBV7-9 and TRBJ2-2, is DTGVSQNPRHKITKRGQNVTFRCDPISEHNRLYWYRQTLGQGPEFLTYFQNEAQLEKSRLLSDRFSAERPKGSFSTLEIQRTEQGDSAMYLCASSLVGAVELFFGEGSRLTVL.